The clone carrying this TCR beta chain was recorded a few times. Its matching antigen is unknown. This sample is drawn from a study of blood T cells in healthy people across ages. Broader study findings: Unknown donor CMV status possibly confounded expanded clonotype changes.

This CDR3 is built from 15 residues. Germline V CDR1 and CDR2: LGHDT, YNNKEL (reference sequence). The V and J ends lost 3 bases and 2 bases respectively, with 11 bases between them. A second PCR of roughly 7 to 11 cycles used a sample-barcoded 5' primer and a J-beta primer mix. Each of the samples gave a minimum of 2.5 million paired-end reads that contained CDR3. TCRdb reprocessed the 5' RACE reads with MiXCR, giving one entry per CDR3 protein. Of some 1,500,000 distinct CDR3 sequences in the sample, roughly 43% were seen once. PBMCs were isolated at a quantity of at least 6.5 million per sample. This receptor was obtained from a woman between 18 and 29 years old in good health. The genes are TRBV3-1 and TRBJ1-3; D is possibly TRBD1 (6 bases). The sample consisted of blood. The CDR3 protein is CASSQGGQTGNTIYF. DNA of the CDR3: TGTGCCAGCAGCCAGGGAGGACAGACTGGAAACACCATATATTTT. The entire variable domain, with the rest obtained from reference TRBV3-1 and TRBJ1-3, is as follows: DTAVSQTPKYLVTQMGNDKSIKCEQNLGHDTMYWYKQDSKKFLKIMFSYNNKELIINETVPNRFSPKSPDKAHLNLHINSLELGDSAVYFCASSQGGQTGNTIYFGEGSWLTVV.